The 2 T cell receptor beta chains presented below share a single source sample, sequenced in a study of blood T cells in healthy people across ages. The use of a sample-barcoded 5' primer and a J-beta primer mix characterized a second PCR of roughly 7 to 11 cycles. Using its own MiXCR run on the 5' RACE reads, TCRdb lists one record per CDR3 protein. The data show around 820,000 distinct CDR3 sequences, just under 25% seen once. This same sample was also part of a study on T cells of mothers and their children.

The sequenced sample was blood. The receptors originated from a boy under 18 in good health.

The chain links TRBV11-2 to TRBJ2-5; 7 nucleotides line up with TRBD2. Germline values: CDR1 SGHAT, CDR2 FQNNGV. With 7 bases clipped from V and 1 base from J, the junction kept 6 bases outside the gene matches. This CDR3 contains 14 residues. As DNA, the CDR3 is TGTGCCAGCATGGTGACTAGCCGCCAAGAGACCCAGTACTTC. It yields the protein CASMVTSRQETQYF.

The gene calls are TRBV29-1 and TRBJ2-5; D gene uncertain. TRBJ2-7 matches the DNA end more closely, so the J call is doubtful. CDR3 size: 14 residues. Per germline, CDR1 SQVTM and CDR2 ANQGSEA. CDR3 protein: CSVLSGEITYEQYF. CDR3 nucleotides: TGCAGCGTATTATCTGGGGAAATAACCTACGAGCAGTACTTC.